These 5 T cell receptor beta chains share one sample of origin, sequenced in a study of regulatory T cells in long-lasting Graves disease. Time point indicated: newly diagnosed GD, antithyroid drugs for less than 3 months. From RNA extracted from PBMCs, the TCR library was made. In building TCR beta libraries, iRepertoire HTBI primers were used together with Arm-PCR of CDR3 regions. TCRdb processed the multiplex PCR reads anew with MiXCR; each CDR3 protein has one entry. The sample includes some 500,000 distinct CDR3 sequences, about 13% seen only once; the top ten take under 10%. These sequences were also reported in another study, on T cells in Graves' hyperthyroidism and ophthalmopathy.

The sequences come from peripheral blood mononuclear cells (PBMCs), collected at new diagnosis, from a patient treated with antithyroid drugs. These receptors were collected from a man aged 30-40 years with Graves disease.

This clonotype was recorded at least ten times. J is TRBJ2-4 and V is TRBV2, with 9 bases aligning to TRBD2. V trimming: 9 bases; J trimming: 0 bases; junction bases outside the gene matches: 9. The CDR3 runs to 16 residues. The V gene's germline CDR1 is SNHLY and CDR2 FYNNEI. The CDR3 coding sequence is TGTGCCAGTATAGCGGGGGCTACTCTAGCCAAAAACATTCAGTACTTC. Encoded protein: CASIAGATLAKNIQYF.

The sample holds many counts of this clonotype. V is TRBV18 and J is TRBJ2-3, with D possibly being TRBD2 (6 bases). Trimming took 4 bases from V and 3 from J, leaving 11 bases between them. The germline V gene has CDR1 KGHSH and CDR2 LQKENI. The CDR3 totals 14 residues. The CDR3 nucleotides read TGTGCCAGCTCACGAATCGGGGGTACAGATACGCAGTATTTT. It specifies CASSRIGGTDTQYF.

The V and J genes are TRBV7-2 and TRBJ2-7; perhaps D is TRBD1 or TRBD2 (6 bases each). V shed 5 bases and J shed 6 bases, with 14 bases lying between them. Germline CDR1 SGHTA, CDR2 FQGNSA. CDR3 length: 13 amino acids. DNA of the CDR3: TGTGCCAGCAGCACCCGGACAGCGGGCGAGCAGTACTTC. It codes for CASSTRTAGEQYF.

The sample holds many counts of this clonotype. The chain employs TRBV19 and TRBJ1-4, with 9 nucleotides matching TRBD1. V trimming: 5 bases; J trimming: 5 bases; junction bases outside the gene matches: 3. Germline loops: CDR1 LNHDA, CDR2 SQIVND (reference sequence). The CDR3 is 14 residues long. The DNA for the CDR3 is TGTGCCAGTAGTGGACAGGGGTGGAATGAAAAACTGTTTTTT. Residues: CASSGQGWNEKLFF.

The gene calls are TRBV15 and TRBJ2-3; D is uncertain. CDR1 is LNHNV, CDR2 YYDKDF, per germline (reference sequence). This CDR3 contains 16 residues. V was clipped by 2 bases and J by 2 bases, with 14 bases between them. CDR3 loop: CATSRPLTQLTDTQYF. CDR3 in DNA: TGTGCCACCAGCAGACCTCTGACACAACTCACAGATACGCAGTATTTT.